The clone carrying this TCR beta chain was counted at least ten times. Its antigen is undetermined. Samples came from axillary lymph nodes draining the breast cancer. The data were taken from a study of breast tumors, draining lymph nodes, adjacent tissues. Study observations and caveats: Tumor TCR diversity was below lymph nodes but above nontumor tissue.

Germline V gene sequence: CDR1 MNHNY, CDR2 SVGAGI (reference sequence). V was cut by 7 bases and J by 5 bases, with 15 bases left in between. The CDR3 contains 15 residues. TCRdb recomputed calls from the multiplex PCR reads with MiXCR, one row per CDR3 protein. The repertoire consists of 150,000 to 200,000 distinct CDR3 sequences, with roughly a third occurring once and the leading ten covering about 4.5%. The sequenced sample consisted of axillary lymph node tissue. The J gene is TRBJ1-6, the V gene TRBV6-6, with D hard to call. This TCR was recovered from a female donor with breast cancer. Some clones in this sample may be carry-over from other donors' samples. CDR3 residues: CASTKTWADNSPLHF. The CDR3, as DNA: TGTGCCAGCACCAAGACCTGGGCGGATAATTCACCCCTCCACTTT.